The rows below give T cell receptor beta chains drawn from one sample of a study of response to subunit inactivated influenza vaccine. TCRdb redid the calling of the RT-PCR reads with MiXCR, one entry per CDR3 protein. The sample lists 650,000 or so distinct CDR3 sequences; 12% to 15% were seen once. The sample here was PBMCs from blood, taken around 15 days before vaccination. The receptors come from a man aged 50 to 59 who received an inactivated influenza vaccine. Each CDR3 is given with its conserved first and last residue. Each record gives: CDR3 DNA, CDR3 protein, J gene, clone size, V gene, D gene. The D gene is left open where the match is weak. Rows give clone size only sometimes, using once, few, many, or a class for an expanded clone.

DNA: TGCAGTGCTAGAGATGGCCCCTCCGGTTCACCCCTCCACTTT
CDR3: CSARDGPSGSPLHF
J: TRBJ1-6
size: -
V: TRBV20-1
D: -

DNA: TGCGCCAGCAGCCACCTGGACAGGGGGTATGGCTACACCTTC
CDR3: CASSHLDRGYGYTF
J: TRBJ1-2
size: -
V: TRBV4-3
D: TRBD1

DNA: TGTGCCATCAGTGGAGGTAGCGGGAGGGAGACCCAGTACTTC
CDR3: CAISGGSGRETQYF
J: TRBJ2-5
size: few
V: TRBV10-3
D: TRBD2

DNA: TGCGCCAGCAGCCAAGATGTGCCGAATGAAAAACTGTTTTTT
CDR3: CASSQDVPNEKLFF
J: TRBJ1-4
size: -
V: TRBV4-3
D: -

DNA: TGCAGTGCTAGAAGAGGCCCTCGGGGCGGTTATAATTCACCCCTCCACTTT
CDR3: CSARRGPRGGYNSPLHF
J: TRBJ1-6
size: -
V: TRBV20-1
D: -

DNA: TGTGCCAGCAGCTTAGATTCAACTAATGAAAAACTGTTTTTT
CDR3: CASSLDSTNEKLFF
J: TRBJ1-4
size: -
V: TRBV11-3
D: -

DNA: TGCAGTGCTAGGCACCCCCGCACGACAGGGTTGTCCTACGAGCAGTACTTC
CDR3: CSARHPRTTGLSYEQYF
J: TRBJ2-7
size: -
V: TRBV20-1
D: TRBD1

DNA: TGTGCCAGCAGTTTAAAGACAGGGACTCCGTACAATGAGCAGTTCTTC
CDR3: CASSLKTGTPYNEQFF
J: TRBJ2-1
size: few
V: TRBV27
D: -

DNA: TGCGCCAGCAGCTTGGCCGGAGGGACCAATGGCTACACCTTC
CDR3: CASSLAGGTNGYTF
J: TRBJ1-2
size: -
V: TRBV5-1
D: -

DNA: TGCAGTGCTAGAGATCCCCTAGCGGGTACCCTAGCGACCCAGTACTTC
CDR3: CSARDPLAGTLATQYF
J: TRBJ2-5
size: few
V: TRBV20-1
D: TRBD2

DNA: TGTGCCAGCAGCTTATCCATGGGTCAAGAGACCCAGTACTTC
CDR3: CASSLSMGQETQYF
J: TRBJ2-5
size: -
V: TRBV13
D: -

DNA: TGTGCCTGGAGTCCGGGACCTTGGGAGACCCAGTACTTC
CDR3: CAWSPGPWETQYF
J: TRBJ2-5
size: many
V: TRBV30
D: -

DNA: TGTGCCAGCAGCTTGGTACTAGCAAGCACAGATACGCAGTATTTT
CDR3: CASSLVLASTDTQYF
J: TRBJ2-3
size: -
V: TRBV5-5
D: -

DNA: TGTGCCAGCAGCTCTTCGGGACTAGCGAGAAATGAGCAGTTCTTC
CDR3: CASSSSGLARNEQFF
J: TRBJ2-1
size: few
V: TRBV7-3
D: TRBD2

DNA: TGTGCCAGCCAGGAGTCTTTGAACACTGAAGCTTTCTTT
CDR3: CASQESLNTEAFF
J: TRBJ1-1
size: -
V: TRBV6-1
D: -

DNA: TGTGCCAGCAGTTCCACCGGGCCGCCTGTCCATGGCTACACCTTC
CDR3: CASSSTGPPVHGYTF
J: TRBJ1-2
size: -
V: TRBV12-3/TRBV12-4
D: -

DNA: TGCAGTGCTAGAGGGGGGGCACCGAACACTGAAGCTTTCTTT
CDR3: CSARGGAPNTEAFF
J: TRBJ1-1
size: -
V: TRBV20-1
D: -

DNA: TGTGCCAGCATCTCACCGGGACTCCAAGAGACCCAGTACTTC
CDR3: CASISPGLQETQYF
J: TRBJ2-5
size: -
V: TRBV6-2/TRBV6-3
D: -

DNA: TGTGCCAGCAGTTACCAGACTCCTGCTAGCACAGATACGCAGTATTTT
CDR3: CASSYQTPASTDTQYF
J: TRBJ2-3
size: -
V: TRBV6-2/TRBV6-3
D: -

DNA: TGTGCCAGCTCACCCCTTCGGGACAACTATGGCTACACCTTC
CDR3: CASSPLRDNYGYTF
J: TRBJ1-2
size: -
V: TRBV18
D: -

DNA: TGTGCCAGCCAGCTCTCCTATAATTCACCCCTCCACTTT
CDR3: CASQLSYNSPLHF
J: TRBJ1-6
size: -
V: TRBV3-1
D: -

DNA: TGTGCCATCAGTGAGGGGACAGTTAGCAATCAGCCCCAGCATTTT
CDR3: CAISEGTVSNQPQHF
J: TRBJ1-5
size: -
V: TRBV10-3
D: TRBD1

DNA: TGCAGTGCCAGGGGTGAAGGGTCTAATGAAAAACTGTTTTTT
CDR3: CSARGEGSNEKLFF
J: TRBJ1-4
size: -
V: TRBV20-1
D: -

DNA: TGTGCCAGCAGCCAGGGATACGGGCAGCCCCAGCATTTT
CDR3: CASSQGYGQPQHF
J: TRBJ1-5
size: few
V: TRBV2
D: -

DNA: TGTGCCAGCAGTGATGGTTCCAGGAACATTCAGTACTTC
CDR3: CASSDGSRNIQYF
J: TRBJ2-4
size: -
V: TRBV25-1
D: -

DNA: TGTGCCAGCAGCTTAGCAGGGGGCCCTGCTAATGAAAAACTGTTTTTT
CDR3: CASSLAGGPANEKLFF
J: TRBJ1-4
size: -
V: TRBV7-2
D: TRBD1

DNA: TGTGCCAGCACTCCTAGCGGCTACTCCTACAATGAGCAGTTCTTC
CDR3: CASTPSGYSYNEQFF
J: TRBJ2-1
size: -
V: TRBV6-1
D: TRBD2

DNA: TGCAGTGCTAGGGAGACAGGGGTAGGCGTAGCTTTCTTT
CDR3: CSARETGVGVAFF
J: TRBJ1-1
size: -
V: TRBV20-1
D: TRBD1

DNA: TGTGCCAGCAGCCAAGGCAGGATGGGCACCGGGGAGCTGTTTTTT
CDR3: CASSQGRMGTGELFF
J: TRBJ2-2
size: -
V: TRBV12-3/TRBV12-4
D: -

DNA: TGTGCCAGCAGCGTAGATACAGGGACGGGCTACAATGAGCAGTTCTTC
CDR3: CASSVDTGTGYNEQFF
J: TRBJ2-1
size: few
V: TRBV9
D: -

DNA: TGCAGTGCTACCCACCCTCCATTTGGCGGCAATGAGCAGTTCTTC
CDR3: CSATHPPFGGNEQFF
J: TRBJ2-1
size: -
V: TRBV20-1
D: -

DNA: TGCAGTGCCATCGGGGGAGGGGGCCTAAAGACCCAGTACTTC
CDR3: CSAIGGGGLKTQYF
J: TRBJ2-5
size: -
V: TRBV20-1
D: -

DNA: TGTGCCAGCAGAGTCAGATTAAATTCACCCCTCCACTTT
CDR3: CASRVRLNSPLHF
J: TRBJ1-6
size: few
V: TRBV6-1
D: -

DNA: TGCGCCAGCAGGACAGGGGGGTCTTTCTACGAGCAGTACTTC
CDR3: CASRTGGSFYEQYF
J: TRBJ2-7
size: -
V: TRBV10-2
D: TRBD1

DNA: TGTGCCAGCAGCTTAGATTGGGGGGGCTTAGGATACAATGAGCAGTTCTTC
CDR3: CASSLDWGGLGYNEQFF
J: TRBJ2-1
size: many
V: TRBV11-2
D: -

DNA: TGTGCCACCAATAGCGGGCAGGGAGAAGATACGCAGTATTTT
CDR3: CATNSGQGEDTQYF
J: TRBJ2-3
size: few
V: TRBV15
D: TRBD2

DNA: TGTGCCAGCAGCCCCACAGGGGACTCCTACGAGCAGTACTTC
CDR3: CASSPTGDSYEQYF
J: TRBJ2-7
size: few
V: TRBV11-2
D: TRBD1

DNA: TGTGCCAGCAGCTTAAAGGTGCGGGAGGGAGAGCAGTTCTTC
CDR3: CASSLKVREGEQFF
J: TRBJ2-1
size: few
V: TRBV7-2
D: TRBD2

DNA: TGTGCCAGCAGTGAGGGGTACGAGCAGTACTTC
CDR3: CASSEGYEQYF
J: TRBJ2-7
size: many
V: TRBV25-1
D: -

DNA: TGTGCCAGCAGCCCTGCAAGGGGGACTAGCGGGCAAGAGACCCAGTACTTC
CDR3: CASSPARGTSGQETQYF
J: TRBJ2-5
size: -
V: TRBV7-2
D: TRBD2

DNA: TGTGCCAGCAGGGCCGGGACAGGGAATTCGCCCCAGCATTTT
CDR3: CASRAGTGNSPQHF
J: TRBJ1-5
size: -
V: TRBV6-2/TRBV6-3
D: TRBD1

DNA: TGTGCCAGCGGGGACCCAAGTCGGAGTCAGCCCCAGCATTTT
CDR3: CASGDPSRSQPQHF
J: TRBJ1-5
size: many
V: TRBV27
D: -

DNA: TGTGCCAGCAGTCTTGTAGCGAATCAATACAATGAGCAGTTCTTC
CDR3: CASSLVANQYNEQFF
J: TRBJ2-1
size: few
V: TRBV7-2
D: -

DNA: TGTGCCAGCAGTGCCCACCTGACTAGCGGGGTCCTTGAGACCCAGTACTTC
CDR3: CASSAHLTSGVLETQYF
J: TRBJ2-5
size: -
V: TRBV6-1
D: TRBD2

DNA: TGCAGTGCTGGGGGGCGGGCGATTTTAGATACGCAGTATTTT
CDR3: CSAGGRAILDTQYF
J: TRBJ2-3
size: -
V: TRBV20-1
D: -

DNA: TGCGCCAGCAGCCAAGTTGGGGAGGACGAGCAGTACTTC
CDR3: CASSQVGEDEQYF
J: TRBJ2-7
size: -
V: TRBV4-3
D: -

DNA: TGTGCCAGCAGGCGCGGGACAGGGTTGGTCAATGAGCAGTTCTTC
CDR3: CASRRGTGLVNEQFF
J: TRBJ2-1
size: -
V: TRBV6-1
D: TRBD1

DNA: TGCAGCGCTATGAAAGGCAGCCCCTACAATGAGCAGTTCTTC
CDR3: CSAMKGSPYNEQFF
J: TRBJ2-1
size: many
V: TRBV29-1
D: -

DNA: TGCGCCAGCACAATAAACGGGGCAGGGGTCTATGGCTACACCTTC
CDR3: CASTINGAGVYGYTF
J: TRBJ1-2
size: few
V: TRBV5-1
D: -

DNA: TGTGCCAGCCGATGGGGGGGCGACACTGAAGCTTTCTTT
CDR3: CASRWGGDTEAFF
J: TRBJ1-1
size: few
V: TRBV10-3
D: -

DNA: TGCAGTGCTCCAATAGCGGGAAGAGCGAATGAGCAGTTCTTC
CDR3: CSAPIAGRANEQFF
J: TRBJ2-1
size: -
V: TRBV20-1
D: TRBD2

DNA: TGTGCCAGCAGTCCGCGACCGGGACAGGGGACCTTC
CDR3: CASSPRPGQGTF
J: TRBJ2-5
size: few
V: TRBV12-3/TRBV12-4
D: TRBD1

DNA: TGCAGTGCTCCGAAAATCTGGTTTTCCTATACGCAGTATTTT
CDR3: CSAPKIWFSYTQYF
J: TRBJ2-3
size: -
V: TRBV20-1
D: -

DNA: TGTGCCAGCAGCCAAGATAATTCAAATTCACCCCTCCACTTT
CDR3: CASSQDNSNSPLHF
J: TRBJ1-6
size: few
V: TRBV3-1
D: -

DNA: TGTGCCAGCAGTCCGGGACAGGCATATAATTCACCCCTCCACTTT
CDR3: CASSPGQAYNSPLHF
J: TRBJ1-6
size: many
V: TRBV28
D: TRBD1

DNA: TGTGCCAGCAGCCTCGGACAGGGGATTCAGCCCCAGCATTTT
CDR3: CASSLGQGIQPQHF
J: TRBJ1-5
size: -
V: TRBV7-9
D: TRBD1

DNA: TGTGCCAGCAGCTTAGCGCGGCGAGGTCAGCCCCAGCATTTT
CDR3: CASSLARRGQPQHF
J: TRBJ1-5
size: -
V: TRBV7-8
D: -

DNA: TGTGCCAGCAGTACGATCCGGGAGCTAACCTACGAGCAGTACTTC
CDR3: CASSTIRELTYEQYF
J: TRBJ2-7
size: -
V: TRBV6-1
D: -

DNA: TGTGCCAGCAGTTCCACGGGCCGGAATGAGCAGTTCTTC
CDR3: CASSSTGRNEQFF
J: TRBJ2-1
size: few
V: TRBV12-3/TRBV12-4
D: -

DNA: TGTGCCAGCAGCTTTGAGGTGGGGGCTGGAAACACCATATATTTT
CDR3: CASSFEVGAGNTIYF
J: TRBJ1-3
size: many
V: TRBV7-2
D: -